This paragraph reports one T cell receptor beta chain. Its antigen is currently not known. Per-base quality was not reported, and no clone a single base away is much larger than it. This sample was included in a study of T cell responses to AZD1222 COVID-19 vaccine (dated by TCRdb to about 2021). A note on the overall study: A total of more than 230 trial participants underwent TCR sequencing, of whom 200 to 220 had received two doses of AZD1222 and about 26 had received two doses of the MenACWY control vaccine. Trial participants were enrolled into age subgroups of 18-55, 56-69 and 70-plus years, which contained around 150, 29 and 61 TCR-sequenced participants, respectively. The investigation overall reported the following: Participants were mostly white British, with more females than males. The authors suggested clonal diversity may have been underestimated. Nearly half of unique spike-specific TCRs reportedly recognized epitopes outside regions mutated in the B.1.351 and B.1.1.7 variants. CD4 TCRs associated with the vaccine covered the entire spike protein, and the dominant responses were in regions 160-218 and 743-854. After two AZD1222 doses, spike-specific TCR breadth and depth were significantly higher than at day 0 and than in MenACWY recipients. In the small 56-69-year group, the increase in depth fell short of significance, most likely because of low power. Conclusions about previously exposed vaccinees are limited, since just five to seven AZD1222 recipients were seropositive for SARS-CoV-2 at baseline. Because no samples from the day 14 peak response were available, repertoires could be characterized only after the peak T cell response.

This specimen's time point label, interpreted: baseline before first vaccination. Taken with the paper, the label for treatment or condition translates to: meningococcal conjugate vaccine given as trial control. Vaccinee samples came from UK trials COV001 and COV002, including a single-blind randomized controlled phase 2/3 trial of AZD1222 (ChAdOx1 nCoV-19) in healthy adults. Trial participant PBMC samples were collected at day 0 and day 28 after the second dose for TCRbeta chain sequencing. The CDR3 regions of human TCRbeta chains were subjected to immunosequencing. Turning to the authors' computational methods: Repertoire TCRs were matched against a reference library of SARS-CoV-2-specific TCRs generated with the MIRA antigen-specificity platform. Breadth was defined as the fraction of unique TCRs that were SARS-CoV-2-associated. Depth was defined as the fraction of total T cells that were SARS-CoV-2-associated. Each spike-specific TCR was assigned to its reactive spike region and to a CD4 or CD8 class using the MIRA data. Log10-transformed breadth and depth values were compared by one-way ANOVA with Sidak's multiple comparisons tests. TCRdb holds this immuneACCESS table with in-frame rearrangements only. Some clones are missing; in checked studies, unresolved V genes explain under half, and the rest has no known cause. V and J calls and clone size are copied from that table; D and trimming were computed from the DNA. This sample has some 150,000 clones in its table, and around 88% of those were observed once. The ten largest make up around 3.4% of the sample.

Source: peripheral blood, taken on day 0 of MenACWY control vaccination. The sequence was obtained from an adult in good health.

The sequenced DNA: TGTGCCATCCTAGGGGACCCCTCTTACAATGAGCAGTTCTTC. It translates as CAILGDPSYNEQFF. The sequence links TRBV7-2 to TRBJ2-1; the D gene cannot be resolved beyond TRBD1 or TRBD2, each matching 5 bases. The CDR3 contains 14 residues, cysteine and phenylalanine counted. Just the 42-base CDR3 DNA is kept, in frame starting at base 1. V drops 10 bases and J drops 4 bases, leaving 17 bases in between. In the germline V gene, CDR1 corresponds to SGHTA and CDR2 to FQGNSA.